The clone carrying this T cell receptor beta chain showed up just a few times. The antigen is undetermined. Trimming at V came to 4 bases and at J to 0 bases, leaving 8 bases not matched to a gene. The CDR3 loop spans 17 amino acids. Germline V lookup: CDR1 SGHVS, CDR2 FQNEAQ. This specimen comes from a study of human T cells and chemical hapten exposure. The overall study: A roughly 2 cm by roughly 2 cm inner upper arm patch received 2% DPC for sensitization.

Time point noted: patch test 1, 2 weeks after DPC sensitization. Treatment described: therapeutic diphenylcyclopropenone sensitization with weekly scalp DPC. Total RNA was isolated from whole blood that had not been fractionated. TCRdb itself ran the RACE reads through MiXCR, one entry per CDR3 protein. The sample gives some 350,000 distinct CDR3 sequences, around 7% of which show up once; about 8% is in the top ten. The study, taken as a whole, reports: Sensitization with DPC brought no change to TCRs above 1 in 1000 in frequency.

The TCR sequence derives from a woman between 18 and 29 years old with alopecia areata. Some clones in this sample may be carry-over from other donors' samples. This specimen consisted of whole blood, obtained in connection with sensitization to the hapten diphenylcyclopropenone (DPC). The chain recombines TRBV7-8 with TRBJ1-3; 8 nucleotides match TRBD1. The CDR3 DNA follows: TGTGCCAGCAGCTACGGGACAGGTTCCAGCTCTGGAAACACCATATATTTT. It specifies CASSYGTGSSSGNTIYF.